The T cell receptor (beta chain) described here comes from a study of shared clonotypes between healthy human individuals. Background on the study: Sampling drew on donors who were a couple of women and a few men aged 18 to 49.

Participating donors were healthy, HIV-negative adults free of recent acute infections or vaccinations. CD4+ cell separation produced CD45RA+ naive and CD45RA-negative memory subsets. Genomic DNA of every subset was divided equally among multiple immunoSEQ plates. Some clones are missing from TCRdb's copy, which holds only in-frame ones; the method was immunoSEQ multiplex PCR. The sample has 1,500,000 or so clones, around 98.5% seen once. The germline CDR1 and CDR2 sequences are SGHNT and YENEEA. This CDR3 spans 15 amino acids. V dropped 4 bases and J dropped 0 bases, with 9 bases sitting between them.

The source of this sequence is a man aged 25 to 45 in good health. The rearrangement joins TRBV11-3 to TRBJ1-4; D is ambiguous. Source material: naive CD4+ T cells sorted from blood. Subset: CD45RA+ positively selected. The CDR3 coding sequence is TGTGCCAGCAGCTCTACCGGTGCAACTAATGAAAAACTGTTTTTT. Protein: CASSSTGATNEKLFF.